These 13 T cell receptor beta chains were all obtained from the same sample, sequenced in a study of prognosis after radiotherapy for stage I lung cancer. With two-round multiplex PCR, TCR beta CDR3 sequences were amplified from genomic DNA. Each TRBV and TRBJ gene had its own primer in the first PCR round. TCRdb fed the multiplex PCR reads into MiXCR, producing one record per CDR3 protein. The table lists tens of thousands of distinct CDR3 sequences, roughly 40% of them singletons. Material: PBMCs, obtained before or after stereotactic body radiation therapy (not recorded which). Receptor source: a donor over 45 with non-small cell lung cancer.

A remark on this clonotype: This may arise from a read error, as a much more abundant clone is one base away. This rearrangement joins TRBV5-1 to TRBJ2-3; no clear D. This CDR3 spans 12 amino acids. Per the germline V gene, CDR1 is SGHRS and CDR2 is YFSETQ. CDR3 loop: CASSLLADTRYF. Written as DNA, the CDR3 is TGCGCCAGCAGCTTGTTGGCGGATACGCGGTATTTT.

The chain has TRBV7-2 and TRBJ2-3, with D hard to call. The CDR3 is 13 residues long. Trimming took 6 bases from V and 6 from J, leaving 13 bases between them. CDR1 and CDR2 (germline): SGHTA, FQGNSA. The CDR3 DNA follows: TGTGCCAGCAGTCGAGTTCGCATTGATACGCAGTATTTT. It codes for CASSRVRIDTQYF.

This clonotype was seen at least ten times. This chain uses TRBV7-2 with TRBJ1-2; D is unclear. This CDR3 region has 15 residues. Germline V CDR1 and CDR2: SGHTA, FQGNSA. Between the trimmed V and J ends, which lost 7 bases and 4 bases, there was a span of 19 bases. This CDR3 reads CASTNHQAGPYGYTF. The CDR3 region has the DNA TGTGCCAGCACCAACCACCAGGCAGGACCCTATGGCTACACCTTC.

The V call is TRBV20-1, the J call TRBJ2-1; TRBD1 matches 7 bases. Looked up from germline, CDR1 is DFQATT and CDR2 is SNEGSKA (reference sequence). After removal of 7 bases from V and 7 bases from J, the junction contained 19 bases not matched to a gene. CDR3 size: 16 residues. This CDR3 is CSGILPPGQWTNEQFF. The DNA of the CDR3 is TGCAGTGGTATACTCCCCCCGGGACAGTGGACGAATGAGCAGTTCTTC.

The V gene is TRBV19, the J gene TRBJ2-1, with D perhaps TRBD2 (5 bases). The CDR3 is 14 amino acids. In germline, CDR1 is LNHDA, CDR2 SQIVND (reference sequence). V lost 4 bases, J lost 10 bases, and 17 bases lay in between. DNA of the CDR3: TGTGCCAGTAGTAGCCTACAACTAGGATTAGAGCAGTTCTTC. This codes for CASSSLQLGLEQFF.

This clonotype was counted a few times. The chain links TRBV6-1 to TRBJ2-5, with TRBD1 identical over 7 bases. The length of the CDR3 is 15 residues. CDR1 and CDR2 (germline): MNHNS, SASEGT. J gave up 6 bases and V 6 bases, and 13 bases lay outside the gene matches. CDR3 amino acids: CASSSTGVFGKTQYF. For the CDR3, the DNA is TGTGCCAGCAGCTCCACAGGGGTCTTTGGAAAGACCCAGTACTTC.

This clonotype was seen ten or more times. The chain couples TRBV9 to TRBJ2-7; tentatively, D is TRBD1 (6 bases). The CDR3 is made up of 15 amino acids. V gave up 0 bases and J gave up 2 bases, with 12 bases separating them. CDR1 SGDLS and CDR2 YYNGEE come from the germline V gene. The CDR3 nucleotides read TGTGCCAGCAGCGTAGGGGGGCAGGCACCCTACGAGCAGTACTTC. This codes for CASSVGGQAPYEQYF.

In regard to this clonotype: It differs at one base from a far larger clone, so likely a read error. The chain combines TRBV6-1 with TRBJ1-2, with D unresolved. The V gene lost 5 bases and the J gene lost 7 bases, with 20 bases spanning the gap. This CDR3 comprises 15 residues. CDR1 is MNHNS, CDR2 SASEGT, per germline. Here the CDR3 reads CASSYILSRGGGYTF. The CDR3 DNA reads TGTGCCAGCAGTTACATCCTATCCCGGGGTGGTGGCTACACCTTC.

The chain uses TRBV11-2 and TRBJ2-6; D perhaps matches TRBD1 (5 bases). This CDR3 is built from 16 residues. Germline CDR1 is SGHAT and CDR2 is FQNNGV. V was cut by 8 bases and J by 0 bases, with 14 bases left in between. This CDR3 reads CASGQLLPSGANVLTF. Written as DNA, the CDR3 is TGTGCCAGCGGACAATTACTCCCCTCTGGGGCCAACGTCCTGACTTTC.

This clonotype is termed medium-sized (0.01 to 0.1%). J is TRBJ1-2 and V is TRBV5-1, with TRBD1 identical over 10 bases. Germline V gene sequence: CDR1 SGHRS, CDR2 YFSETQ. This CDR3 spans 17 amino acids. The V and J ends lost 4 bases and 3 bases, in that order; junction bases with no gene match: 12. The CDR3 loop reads CASSPGTGEARYYGYTF. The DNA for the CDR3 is TGCGCCAGCAGCCCCGGGACAGGGGAGGCAAGGTACTATGGCTACACCTTC.

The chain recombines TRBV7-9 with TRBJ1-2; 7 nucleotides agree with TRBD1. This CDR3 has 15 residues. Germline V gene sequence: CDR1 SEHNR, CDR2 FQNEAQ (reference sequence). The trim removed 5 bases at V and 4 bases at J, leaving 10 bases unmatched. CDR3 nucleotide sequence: TGTGCCAGCAGCCTTTCCACTAGGGGGCTCTATGGCTACACCTTC. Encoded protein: CASSLSTRGLYGYTF.

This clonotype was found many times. CDR3 coding DNA: TGCGCCAGCAGAACAGGGTTCGAGTACACTGAAGCTTTCTTT. Protein: CASRTGFEYTEAFF. The V gene is TRBV5-1, the J gene TRBJ1-1; maybe TRBD1 (6 bases). CDR1 is SGHRS and CDR2 is YFSETQ in the germline V gene. The V end was cut by 5 bases, the J end by 3 bases, with 14 bases between. This CDR3 spans 14 amino acids.

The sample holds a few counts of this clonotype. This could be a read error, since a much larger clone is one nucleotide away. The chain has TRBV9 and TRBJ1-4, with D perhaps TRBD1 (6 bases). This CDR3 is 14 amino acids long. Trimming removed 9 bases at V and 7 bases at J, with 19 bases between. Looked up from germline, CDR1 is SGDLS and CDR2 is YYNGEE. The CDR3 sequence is CAISRQVESEKLFF. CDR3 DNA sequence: TGTGCCATCAGTAGACAGGTGGAGAGTGAAAAACTGTTTTTT.